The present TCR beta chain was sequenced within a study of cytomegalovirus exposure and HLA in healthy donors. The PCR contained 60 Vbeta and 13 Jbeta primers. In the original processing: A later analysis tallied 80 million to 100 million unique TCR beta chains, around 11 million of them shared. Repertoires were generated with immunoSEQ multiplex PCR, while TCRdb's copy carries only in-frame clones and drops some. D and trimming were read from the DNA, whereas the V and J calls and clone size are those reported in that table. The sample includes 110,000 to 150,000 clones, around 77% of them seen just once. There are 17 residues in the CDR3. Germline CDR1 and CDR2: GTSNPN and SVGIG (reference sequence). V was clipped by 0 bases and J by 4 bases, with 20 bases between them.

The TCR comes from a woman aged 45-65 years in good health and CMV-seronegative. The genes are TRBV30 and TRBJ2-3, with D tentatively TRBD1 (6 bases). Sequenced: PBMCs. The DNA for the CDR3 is TGTGCCTGGAGTGTTATAGGTTGGGACACCGGGCCAGATACGCAGTATTTT. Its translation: CAWSVIGWDTGPDTQYF.